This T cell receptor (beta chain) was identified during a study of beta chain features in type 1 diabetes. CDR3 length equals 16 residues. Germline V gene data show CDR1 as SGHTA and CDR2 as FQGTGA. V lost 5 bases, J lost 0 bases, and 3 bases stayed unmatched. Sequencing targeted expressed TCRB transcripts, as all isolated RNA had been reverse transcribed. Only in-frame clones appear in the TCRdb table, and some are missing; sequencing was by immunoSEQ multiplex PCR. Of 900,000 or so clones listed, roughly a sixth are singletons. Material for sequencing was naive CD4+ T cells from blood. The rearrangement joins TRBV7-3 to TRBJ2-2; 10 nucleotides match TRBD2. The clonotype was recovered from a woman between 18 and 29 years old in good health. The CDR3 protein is CASSLSGRANTGELFF. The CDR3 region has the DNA TGTGCCAGCAGCCTGAGCGGGAGGGCGAACACCGGGGAGCTGTTTTTT.